The TCR beta chain described here comes from a study of blood T cell repertoires in COVID-19. Germline CDR1 reads LNHNV; CDR2 reads YYDKDF (reference sequence). The CDR3 loop spans 16 amino acids. The V and J ends lost 0 bases and 0 bases respectively, with 11 bases between them. TCRdb keeps only in-frame clones here, not all; method: immunoSEQ multiplex PCR. The sample has over 150,000 clones, roughly 83% seen once. The chain carries TRBV15 and TRBJ1-1; D is undetermined. The TCR originated in a woman in her thirties or forties with COVID-19, enrolled during active disease. The specimen sequenced was peripheral blood. The chain's CDR3 is CATSRDIRYVNTEAFF. The DNA for the CDR3 is TGTGCCACCAGCAGAGATATTCGGTACGTGAACACTGAAGCTTTCTTT.